This TCR beta chain was documented in a study of T cell responses to AZD1222 COVID-19 vaccine. Assay: immunoSEQ multiplex PCR; the TCRdb copy retains only in-frame clones and omits some. The data show roughly 100,000 clones, 89% seen once. CDR3 length: 13 amino acids. V gave up 2 bases and J gave up 8 bases, with 12 bases separating them. Germline V gives CDR1 SGHAT, CDR2 FQNNGV. Pooling was applied to second doses at about 4 or about 12 weeks. V and J are TRBV11-2 and TRBJ1-1, with D unresolved. Sample: peripheral blood, taken 28 days after the second AZD1222 dose. The sequence was collected from an adult who received the AZD1222 COVID-19 vaccine. CDR3 coding DNA: TGTGCCAGCAGCTTACAACTCGCCTGGGAAGCTTTCTTT. It yields the protein CASSLQLAWEAFF.